The text below deals with one TCR beta chain. Its target is unknown. This specimen belongs to a study of cytomegalovirus exposure and HLA in healthy donors. Across the whole study: Earlier results showed 90 million to 130 million unique TCR beta sequences derived from approximately 180 million T cells.

With 60 Vbeta and 13 Jbeta primers, the PCR was carried out. Here immunoSEQ multiplex PCR was the method, and the copy in TCRdb shows in-frame clones only, minus some. The sample carries about 170,000 clones, approximately 81% recorded once. Study outcomes and limitations: TCR beta V segments were, for the most part, productive about 87% or about 30% of the time in an earlier analysis.

The germline V gene encodes CDR1 KGHSH and CDR2 LQKENI. V was pared by 4 bases and J by 2 bases, with 4 bases between. The CDR3 spans 12 residues. The TCR originated in a man between 18 and 35 years old in good health and CMV-seropositive. The sample comprised PBMCs. The rearrangement joins TRBV18 to TRBJ2-3; D uncertain. This chain's CDR3 is CASSLYTDTQYF. In DNA, the CDR3 is TGTGCCAGCTCACTGTACACAGATACGCAGTATTTT.